This entry is about one T cell receptor (beta chain). This clone has just one count. The specificity of this receptor is unknown. Base qualities were left out, and no much larger clone turns up one base away. These data originate in a study of T cells in tuberculosis (dated 2018 in TCRdb). Broadly, across the study: To characterize T cells specific for the mycobacterial lipid antigen glucose monomycolate (GMM), the study used CD1B tetramers together with high-throughput TCR immunosequencing. With ten people per group, a South African clinical cohort compared IGRA-negative adolescents, IGRA-positive adolescents with latent tuberculosis, and adults with active tuberculosis. PBMC from patients with active tuberculosis were archived either before the start of standard anti-tuberculosis treatment or within 7 days of starting that treatment.

TCR libraries were generated with the immunoSEQ multiplex PCR assay, using TCR-beta and/or TCR-alpha/delta assays for each sample. The amplified TCR libraries were sequenced using the Illumina high-throughput platform. In the original analysis: Clustering and dimensionality reduction were performed using pairwise TCRdist distances among GMM-specific receptors from ex vivo sorted or in vitro expanded T cells. The score assigned to each clinical repertoire was mean NN-distance, meaning the average TCRdist to the nearest 10% of tetramer-positive reference sequences. GEM TCR motif frequency was calculated as the fraction of unique TCRs that matched known GEM sequences in V/J usage and CDR3 length. Active tuberculosis was classified by linear discriminant analysis with leave-one-out cross-validation, implemented in scikit-learn. TCRdb took this table from immuneACCESS and kept in-frame rearrangements with V and J called. Such tables lack part of the clones; where checked against another copy, unresolved V genes explain under half of the gap, and the rest is unexplained. V, J and clone size derive from that table, while D and trimming were established from the DNA sequence. The sample profile shows about 10,000 clones; around 94% of them were found once. The ten largest clones capture 10% to 15% of the sample.

The active tuberculosis patients were newly diagnosed, HIV-seronegative South African adults aged 18 years or older. Confirmation of active tuberculosis was obtained by positive sputum smear microscopy and/or positive M. tuberculosis culture. Immunosequencing of unsorted cryopreserved PBMC covered, on average, about 91,000 T cells per clinical donor. Study-wide conclusions, independent of this receptor: Smaller mean NN-distances to GMM-specific TCRs were observed in active tuberculosis TCR-alpha repertoires than in IGRA-negative controls, suggesting clonal expansion of GMM-specific TCRs. Shorter CDR3-alpha lengths in active tuberculosis patients partly drove the smaller NN-distances, and the TCR-beta difference was not statistically significant. Clinical samples were chosen by availability of cryopreserved specimens, and active tuberculosis cases were adults while controls were adolescents. An accuracy of roughly 90% (AUROC roughly 0.87) was reached by a classifier using the diverse GMM-specific repertoire, compared with about 70% accuracy when GEM motif frequencies were used.

For CDR1 and CDR2, the germline V gene lists MNHEY and SVGAGI. V ends up 6 bases short and J 4 bases short, with an unmatched junction base count of 4. The CDR3 spans 15 residues, from the cysteine through the phenylalanine. The DNA shown is the 45-base CDR3, in frame from base 1. Sequencing used PBMCs. The source of this sequence is an adult with tuberculosis. Recombination joined TRBV6-5 with TRBJ2-1; the junction holds 12 bases that match TRBD2. The sequenced DNA: TGTGCCAGCAGCTCAGGACTAGCGGGATACAATGAGCAGTTCTTC. Its translation reads: CASSSGLAGYNEQFF.